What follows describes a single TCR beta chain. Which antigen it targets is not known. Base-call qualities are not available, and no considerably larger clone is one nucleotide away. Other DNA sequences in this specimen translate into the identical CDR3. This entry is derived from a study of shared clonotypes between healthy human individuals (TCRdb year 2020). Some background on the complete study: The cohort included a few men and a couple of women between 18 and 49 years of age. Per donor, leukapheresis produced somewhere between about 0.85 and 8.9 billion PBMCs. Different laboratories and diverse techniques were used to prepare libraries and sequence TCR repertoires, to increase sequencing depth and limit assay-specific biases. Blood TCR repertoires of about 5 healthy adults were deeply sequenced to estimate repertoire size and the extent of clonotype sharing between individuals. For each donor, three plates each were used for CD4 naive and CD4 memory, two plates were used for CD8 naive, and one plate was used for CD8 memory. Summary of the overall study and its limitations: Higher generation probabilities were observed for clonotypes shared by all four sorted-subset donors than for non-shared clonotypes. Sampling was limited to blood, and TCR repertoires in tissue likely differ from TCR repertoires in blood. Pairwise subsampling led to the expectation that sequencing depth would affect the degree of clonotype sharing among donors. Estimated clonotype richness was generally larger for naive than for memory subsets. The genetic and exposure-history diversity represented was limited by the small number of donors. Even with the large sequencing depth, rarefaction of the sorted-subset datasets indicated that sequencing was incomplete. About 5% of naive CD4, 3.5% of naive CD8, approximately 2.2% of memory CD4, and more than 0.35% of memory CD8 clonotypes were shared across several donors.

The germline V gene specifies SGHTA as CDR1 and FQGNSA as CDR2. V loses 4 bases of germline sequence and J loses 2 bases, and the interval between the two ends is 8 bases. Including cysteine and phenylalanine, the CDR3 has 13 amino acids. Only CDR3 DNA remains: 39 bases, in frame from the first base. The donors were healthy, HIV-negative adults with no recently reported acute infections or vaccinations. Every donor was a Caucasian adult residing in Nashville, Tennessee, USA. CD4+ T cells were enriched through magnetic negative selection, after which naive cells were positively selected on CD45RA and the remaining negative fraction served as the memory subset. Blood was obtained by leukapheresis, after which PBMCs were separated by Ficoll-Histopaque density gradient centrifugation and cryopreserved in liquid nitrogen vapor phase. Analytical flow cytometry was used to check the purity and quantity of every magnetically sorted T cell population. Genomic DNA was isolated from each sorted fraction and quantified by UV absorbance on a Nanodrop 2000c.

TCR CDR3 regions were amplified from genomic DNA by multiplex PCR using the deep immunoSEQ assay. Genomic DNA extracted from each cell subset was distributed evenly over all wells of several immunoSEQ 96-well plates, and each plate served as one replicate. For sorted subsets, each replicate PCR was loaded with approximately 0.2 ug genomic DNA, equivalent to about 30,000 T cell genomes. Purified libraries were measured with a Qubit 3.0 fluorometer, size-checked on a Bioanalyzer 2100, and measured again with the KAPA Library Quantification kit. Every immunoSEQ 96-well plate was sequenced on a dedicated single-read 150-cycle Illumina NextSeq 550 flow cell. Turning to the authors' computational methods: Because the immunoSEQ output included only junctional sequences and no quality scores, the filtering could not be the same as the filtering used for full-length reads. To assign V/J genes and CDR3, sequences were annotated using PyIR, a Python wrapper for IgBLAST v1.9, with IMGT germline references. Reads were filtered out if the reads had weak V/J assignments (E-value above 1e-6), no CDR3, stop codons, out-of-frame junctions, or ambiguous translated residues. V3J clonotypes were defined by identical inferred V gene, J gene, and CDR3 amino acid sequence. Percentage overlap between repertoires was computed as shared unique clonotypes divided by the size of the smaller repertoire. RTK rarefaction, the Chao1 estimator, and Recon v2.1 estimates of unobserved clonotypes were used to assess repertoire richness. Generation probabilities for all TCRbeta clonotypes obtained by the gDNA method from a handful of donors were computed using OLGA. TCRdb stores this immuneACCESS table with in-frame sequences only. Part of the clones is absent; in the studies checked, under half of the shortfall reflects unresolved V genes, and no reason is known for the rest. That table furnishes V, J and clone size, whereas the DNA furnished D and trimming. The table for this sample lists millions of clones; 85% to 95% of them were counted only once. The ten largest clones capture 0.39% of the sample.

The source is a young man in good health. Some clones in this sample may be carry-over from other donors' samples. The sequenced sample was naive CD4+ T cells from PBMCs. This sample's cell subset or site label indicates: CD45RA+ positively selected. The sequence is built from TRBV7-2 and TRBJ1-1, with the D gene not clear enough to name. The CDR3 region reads CASSSQLNTEAFF. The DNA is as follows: TGTGCCAGCAGCTCACAGCTAAACACTGAAGCTTTCTTT.